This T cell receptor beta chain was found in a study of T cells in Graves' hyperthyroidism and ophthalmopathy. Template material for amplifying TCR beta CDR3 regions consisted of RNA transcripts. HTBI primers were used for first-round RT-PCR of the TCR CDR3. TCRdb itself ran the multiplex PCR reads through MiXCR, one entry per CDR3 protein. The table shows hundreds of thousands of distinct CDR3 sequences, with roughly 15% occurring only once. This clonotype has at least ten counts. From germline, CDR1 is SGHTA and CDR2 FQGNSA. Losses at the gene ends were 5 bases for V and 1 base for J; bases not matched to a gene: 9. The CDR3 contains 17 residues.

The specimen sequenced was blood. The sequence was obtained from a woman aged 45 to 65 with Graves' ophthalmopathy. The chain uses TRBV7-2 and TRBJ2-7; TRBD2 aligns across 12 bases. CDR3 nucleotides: TGTGCCAGCAGCCACAGACTAGCGGGAGCACTGTCCTACGAGCAGTACTTC. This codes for CASSHRLAGALSYEQYF.